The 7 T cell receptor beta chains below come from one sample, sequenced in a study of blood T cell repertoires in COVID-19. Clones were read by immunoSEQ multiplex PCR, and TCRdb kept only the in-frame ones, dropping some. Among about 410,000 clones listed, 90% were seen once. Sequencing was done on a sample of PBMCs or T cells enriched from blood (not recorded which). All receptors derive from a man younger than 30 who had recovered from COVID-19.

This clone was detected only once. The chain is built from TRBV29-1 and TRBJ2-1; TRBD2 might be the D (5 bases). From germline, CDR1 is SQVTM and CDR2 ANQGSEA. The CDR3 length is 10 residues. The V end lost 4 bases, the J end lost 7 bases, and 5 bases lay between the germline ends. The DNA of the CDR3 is TGCAGCGTTGGGAGGAATGAGCAGTTCTTC. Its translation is CSVGRNEQFF.

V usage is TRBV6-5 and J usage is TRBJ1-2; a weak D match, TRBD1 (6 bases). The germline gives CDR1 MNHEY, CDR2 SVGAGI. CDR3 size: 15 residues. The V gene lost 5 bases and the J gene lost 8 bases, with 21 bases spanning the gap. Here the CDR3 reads CASSLRTASLRGYTF. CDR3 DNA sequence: TGTGCCAGCAGTCTACGGACAGCCTCCCTTCGGGGCTACACCTTC.

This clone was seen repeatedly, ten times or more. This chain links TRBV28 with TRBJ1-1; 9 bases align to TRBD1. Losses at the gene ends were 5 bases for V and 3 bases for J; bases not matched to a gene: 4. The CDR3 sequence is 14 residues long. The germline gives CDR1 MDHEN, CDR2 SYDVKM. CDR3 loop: CASSPWTGDTEAFF. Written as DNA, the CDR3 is TGTGCCAGCAGTCCATGGACAGGGGACACTGAAGCTTTCTTT.

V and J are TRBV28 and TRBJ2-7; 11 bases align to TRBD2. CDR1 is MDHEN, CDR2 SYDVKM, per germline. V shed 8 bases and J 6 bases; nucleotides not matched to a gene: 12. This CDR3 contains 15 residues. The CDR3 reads CASRLAGSGLAEQYF. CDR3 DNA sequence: TGTGCCAGCCGACTAGCGGGGAGCGGTCTCGCCGAGCAGTACTTC.

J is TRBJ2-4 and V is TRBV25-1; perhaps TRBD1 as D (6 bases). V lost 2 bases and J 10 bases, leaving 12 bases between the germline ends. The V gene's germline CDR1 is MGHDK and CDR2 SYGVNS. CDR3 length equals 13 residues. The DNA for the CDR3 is TGTGCCAGCAGTGAAGCAGGGGCGAAAATTCAGTACTTC. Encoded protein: CASSEAGAKIQYF.

The CDR3 spells CASGLGTQGFNQPQHF. The CDR3 region has the DNA TGTGCTAGTGGTTTGGGAACTCAGGGTTTCAATCAGCCCCAGCATTTT. V is TRBV12-5 and J is TRBJ1-5; a possible D gene is TRBD1 (5 bases). V dropped 1 base and J dropped 3 bases, with 13 bases sitting between them. CDR3 length equals 16 residues. Per germline, CDR1 LGHNT and CDR2 FRNRAP.

CDR3 amino acids: CASSLVEYMQYF. The CDR3 DNA sequence: TGTGCCAGCAGTTTGGTAGAGTATATGCAGTATTTT. The chain uses TRBV6-5 and TRBJ2-3; D not certain. V gave up 4 bases and J gave up 11 bases, with 13 bases separating them. The CDR3 loop spans 12 amino acids. Germline V CDR1 and CDR2: MNHEY, SVGAGI.